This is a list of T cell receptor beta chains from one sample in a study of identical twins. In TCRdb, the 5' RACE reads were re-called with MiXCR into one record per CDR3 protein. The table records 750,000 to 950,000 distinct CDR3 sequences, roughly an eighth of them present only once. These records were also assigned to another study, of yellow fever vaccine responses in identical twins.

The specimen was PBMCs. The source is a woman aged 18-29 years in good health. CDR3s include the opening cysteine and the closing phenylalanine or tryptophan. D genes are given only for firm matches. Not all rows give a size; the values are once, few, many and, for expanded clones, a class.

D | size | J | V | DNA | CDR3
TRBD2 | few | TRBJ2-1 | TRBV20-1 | TGCAGTGCTAGAGATCCCCCCAGCGGGAGCGACAATGAGCAGTTCTTC | CSARDPPSGSDNEQFF
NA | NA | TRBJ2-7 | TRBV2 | TGTGCCAGCAGCTACCAGAACAGCTACGAGCAGTACTTC | CASSYQNSYEQYF
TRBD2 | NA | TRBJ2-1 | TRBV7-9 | TGTGCCAGCAGCTTCGGGACTAGCGGGGGGGGTAATGAGCAGTTCTTC | CASSFGTSGGGNEQFF
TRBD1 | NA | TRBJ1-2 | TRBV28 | TGTGCCAGCAGAGGACTCCGACAGGGGGCGTCCGGCTACACCTTC | CASRGLRQGASGYTF
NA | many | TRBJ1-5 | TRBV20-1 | TGCAGTGCTAGAGGGTACAATCAGCCCCAGCATTTT | CSARGYNQPQHF
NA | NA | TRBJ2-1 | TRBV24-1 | TGTGCCACCCGAGCAAGTGTTGCCAATGAGCAGTTCTTC | CATRASVANEQFF
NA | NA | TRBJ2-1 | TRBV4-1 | TGCGCCAGCAGCCAAGACATTTTAGGGCCCGGGAACAATGAGCAGTTCTTC | CASSQDILGPGNNEQFF
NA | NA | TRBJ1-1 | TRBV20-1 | TGCAGTGCTAGTGGCTCCGGGACGGTGAACACTGAAGCTTTCTTT | CSASGSGTVNTEAFF
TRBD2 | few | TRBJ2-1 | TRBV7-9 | TGTGCCAGCAGCTTCAGCGGGACTAGCGGGGGGTCTGAGCAGTTCTTC | CASSFSGTSGGSEQFF
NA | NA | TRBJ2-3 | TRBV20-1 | TGCAGTGCCGACGGGGCTAGCACAGATACGCAGTATTTT | CSADGASTDTQYF
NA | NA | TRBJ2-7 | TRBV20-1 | TGCAGTGCACCCGGGACGAGCTCCTACGAGCAGTACTTC | CSAPGTSSYEQYF
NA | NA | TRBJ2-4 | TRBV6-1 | TGTGCCAGCGCCGGGAGCCTTGGAAACATTCAGTACTTC | CASAGSLGNIQYF
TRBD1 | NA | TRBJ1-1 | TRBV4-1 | TGCGCCAGCAGCCAAAATCCGGACAGGGTCACTGAAGCTTTCTTT | CASSQNPDRVTEAFF
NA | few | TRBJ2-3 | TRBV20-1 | TGCAGGGCACCCCGCAGGGGGGGATCTTCAGATACGCAGTATTTT | CRAPRRGGSSDTQYF
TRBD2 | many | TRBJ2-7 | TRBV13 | TGTGCCAGCAGCCACCTAGCGGGAGGGCCTAACGACGAGCAGTACTTC | CASSHLAGGPNDEQYF